A single sample is the source of the 26 T cell receptor beta chains below, sequenced in a study of blood T cell repertoires in COVID-19 (TCRdb year 2020). The protocol used for the library was the immunoSEQ multiplex PCR assay. Sourced from immuneACCESS, this table was stored by TCRdb with only in-frame sequences that have V and J called. A share of the clones is absent; for the studies checked, an unresolved V gene accounts for under half, and the remainder has no known explanation. The sample table holds approximately 200,000 clones, of which 86% were seen once. The ten largest clonotypes hold under 3.5% of the sample. The source material was peripheral blood. All receptors derive from a woman aged 25 to 39 with active or convalescent COVID-19.

The chain links TRBV7-2 to TRBJ1-1; a weak D match, TRBD1 (5 bases). This CDR3 region has 14 residues. CDR1 and CDR2 from the germline V gene are SGHTA and FQGNSA. Trimming pared 3 bases from V and 6 bases from J, leaving 14 bases between. Here the CDR3 DNA reads TGTGCCAGCAGCTTGGGATCAGGGAGGTCTGAAGCTTTCTTT. Protein: CASSLGSGRSEAFF.

This clone showed up just once. This chain links TRBV28 with TRBJ2-1, with no clear D. This CDR3 comprises 14 residues. V lost 8 bases, J lost 8 bases, and 19 bases lay in between. Germline CDR1 MDHEN, CDR2 SYDVKM. The CDR3 region has the DNA TGTGCCAGCGGGTCACTTTCCCTAAGCGATGAGCAGTTCTTC. This gives the protein CASGSLSLSDEQFF.

The rearrangement uses TRBV7-2 and TRBJ1-2; TRBD1 aligns across 7 bases. Germline CDR1 reads SGHTA; CDR2 reads FQGNSA. CDR3 length equals 15 residues. With V trimmed by 2 bases and J by 5 bases, 8 bases remained unmatched. For the CDR3, the DNA is TGTGCCAGCAGCTTATCTGGACAGGCTATTTATGGCTACACCTTC. Translated: CASSLSGQAIYGYTF.

The chain links TRBV7-9 to TRBJ2-7; the D gene is possibly TRBD2 (6 bases). Trimming removed 2 bases from V and 7 bases from J, with 21 bases in between. Germline values: CDR1 SEHNR, CDR2 FQNEAQ (reference sequence). The CDR3 runs 16 residues. The CDR3 here is CASSLISREYPREQYF. CDR3 bases: TGTGCCAGCAGCTTAATTTCTCGGGAGTACCCCAGGGAGCAGTACTTC.

This chain uses TRBV29-1 with TRBJ1-2, with D maybe TRBD1 (5 bases). Germline values: CDR1 SQVTM, CDR2 ANQGSEA. Trimming removed 4 bases from V and 8 bases from J, with 26 bases in between. This CDR3 is built from 16 residues. The CDR3 loop reads CSVGPDQDTALGGYTF. DNA of the CDR3: TGCAGCGTTGGGCCCGACCAGGACACCGCCTTAGGGGGCTACACCTTC.

The chain combines TRBV11-2 with TRBJ2-6; D is uncertain. The CDR3 runs to 15 residues. V was cut by 2 bases and J by 0 bases, with 5 bases left in between. The germline V gene has CDR1 SGHAT and CDR2 FQNNGV. The CDR3 spells CASSLSLSGANVLTF. CDR3 nucleotide sequence: TGTGCCAGCAGCTTAAGCCTCTCTGGGGCCAACGTCCTGACTTTC.

V gene TRBV28 combines with J gene TRBJ2-6, with 7 bases identical to TRBD1. CDR1 MDHEN and CDR2 SYDVKM come from the germline V gene. With 5 bases clipped from V and 0 bases from J, the junction kept 4 bases outside the gene matches. This CDR3 region has 16 residues. In DNA form, the CDR3 reads TGTGCCAGCAGTGGACAGGCTTTCTCTGGGGCCAACGTCCTGACTTTC. Residues: CASSGQAFSGANVLTF.

This clone was recorded a few times. The V and J genes are TRBV10-1 and TRBJ2-2; D is ambiguous. The V and J ends lost 4 bases and 4 bases respectively, with 7 bases between them. The germline CDR1 and CDR2 sequences are WNHNN and SYGVQD (reference sequence). The CDR3 sequence is 13 residues long. The CDR3 loop reads CASSVTATGELFF. The CDR3 bases are TGCGCCAGCAGTGTTACAGCCACCGGGGAGCTGTTTTTT.

The chain carries TRBV5-4 and TRBJ2-1, with 9 bases that match TRBD1. The J segment lost 3 bases and the V segment lost 4 bases, leaving 5 bases of the junction unmatched. The CDR3 loop spans 15 amino acids. Germline V lookup: CDR1 SGHNT, CDR2 YYREEE (reference sequence). The CDR3 sequence is CASSVTGQGYNEQFF. DNA of the CDR3: TGTGCCAGCAGCGTGACGGGACAGGGCTACAATGAGCAGTTCTTC.

The chain carries TRBV28 and TRBJ2-7, with 7 bases aligning to TRBD1. The V segment lost 6 bases and the J segment 2 bases; nucleotides outside the gene matches: 13. Germline V gene data show CDR1 as MDHEN and CDR2 as SYDVKM. The CDR3 has 16 residues. The CDR3 coding sequence is TGTGCCAGCAGCCTTGGGCCGGGACAGTCTACCTACGAGCAGTACTTC. Its translation: CASSLGPGQSTYEQYF.

CDR3 sequence reads: CASSLGTLNYGYTF. CDR3 DNA: TGTGCCAGCAGCTTGGGGACACTTAACTATGGCTACACCTTC. The V gene is TRBV5-6, the J gene TRBJ1-2; possibly TRBD1 for D (5 bases). Germline assignment: CDR1 SGHDT and CDR2 YYEEEE. V was pared by 0 bases and J by 1 base, with 7 bases between. This CDR3 is 14 amino acids long.

V gene TRBV6-1 combines with J gene TRBJ2-4; TRBD1 matches at 10 bases. Germline-derived CDR1 and CDR2 are MNHNS and SASEGT. The length of the CDR3 is 15 residues. The V segment lost 3 bases and the J segment 6 bases; nucleotides outside the gene matches: 5. In DNA form, the CDR3 reads TGTGCCAGCAGTGACGACAGGGGGCCGCTAAACATTCAGTACTTC. This encodes CASSDDRGPLNIQYF.

The genes are TRBV15 and TRBJ2-5; TRBD2 matches 9 bases. The CDR3 runs to 16 residues. CDR1 is LNHNV and CDR2 is YYDKDF in the germline V gene (reference sequence). The V gene end was trimmed by 0 bases and the J gene end by 7 bases; junction bases not matched to a gene: 9. In DNA, the CDR3 is TGTGCCACCAGCAGAGATCCTGGCGGGAGGGGAGGGACCCAGTACTTC. Residues: CATSRDPGGRGGTQYF. Variable domain in full (rest from reference TRBV15 and TRBJ2-5): DAMVIQNPRYQVTQFGKPVTLSCSQTLNHNVMYWYQQKSSQAPKLLFHYYDKDFNNEADTPDNFQSRRPNTSFCFLDIRSPGLGDTAMYLCATSRDPGGRGGTQYFGPGTRLLVL.

This chain uses TRBV5-1 with TRBJ1-1, with D unclear. Germline V gene data show CDR1 as SGHRS and CDR2 as YFSETQ. The CDR3 extends over 17 amino acids. V gave up 0 bases and J gave up 4 bases, with 19 bases separating them. The CDR3 spells CASSLEISGGRATEAFF. The CDR3 region has the DNA TGCGCCAGCAGCTTGGAGATCTCGGGAGGTAGAGCCACTGAAGCTTTCTTT.

The V call is TRBV5-1, the J call TRBJ1-4; the D gene is possibly TRBD1 (5 bases). Germline V CDR1 and CDR2: SGHRS, YFSETQ. This CDR3 spans 16 amino acids. V was shortened by 7 bases and J by 4 bases, with 20 bases between the two germline ends. In DNA form, the CDR3 reads TGCGCCAGCCACCCGACAGATAATAGGTATAATGAAAAACTGTTTTTT. This codes for CASHPTDNRYNEKLFF.

V is TRBV3-1 (or the pseudogene TRBV3-2) and J is TRBJ2-7; unclear D gene. Germline CDR1 reads LGHDT; CDR2 reads YNNKEL (reference sequence). Between the trimmed V and J ends, which lost 4 bases and 3 bases, there was a span of 10 bases. There are 13 residues in the CDR3. The CDR3: CASSLNSLYEQYF. Written as DNA, the CDR3 is TGTGCCAGCAGCCTCAACTCCCTCTACGAGCAGTACTTC.

The table lists this clone with a count of one. V and J are TRBV12-3 or TRBV12-4 and TRBJ1-1; tentatively, D is TRBD1 (5 bases). CDR3 length: 12 residues. The V end was cut by 8 bases, the J end by 11 bases, with 18 bases between. The CDR3: CASGRDSPWAFF. The DNA for the CDR3 is TGTGCCAGCGGGCGGGACTCCCCGTGGGCTTTCTTT.

The CDR3 DNA sequence: TGCGCCAGCAGTGAGGGACAGACTAATTCACCCCTCCACTTT. Its translation is CASSEGQTNSPLHF. V is TRBV10-1 and J is TRBJ1-6, with a tentative D call TRBD1 (6 bases). The CDR3 extends over 14 amino acids. Trimming stripped 2 bases from V and 6 bases from J, with 8 bases between. Germline V gene data show CDR1 as WNHNN and CDR2 as SYGVQD (reference sequence).

The J gene is TRBJ2-3, the V gene TRBV7-9; no firm D call. CDR1 is SEHNR, CDR2 FQNEAQ, per germline (reference sequence). Trimming took off 1 base at V and 4 bases at J, with 3 bases between the two ends. This CDR3 comprises 12 residues. The CDR3 nucleotides read TGTGCCAGCAGCTTAGACTCAGATACGCAGTATTTT. Protein sequence: CASSLDSDTQYF.

The CDR3 coding sequence is TGTGCCAGCAGTTTTGGGGTTGCGGGCCCTAACTATGGCTACACCTTC. It translates to CASSFGVAGPNYGYTF. V gene TRBV27 combines with J gene TRBJ1-2, with D unresolved. V lost 3 bases and J lost 0, with 14 bases in between. The CDR3 runs to 16 residues. Per the germline V gene, CDR1 is MNHEY and CDR2 is SMNVEV (reference sequence).

This clone was seen only a few times. The V call is TRBV7-9, the J call TRBJ1-5; no definite D call. The ends were cut back, 8 bases at V and 3 bases at J, with 14 bases in the middle. This CDR3 contains 14 residues. Germline CDR1 reads SEHNR; CDR2 reads FQNEAQ (reference sequence). CDR3 in DNA: TGTGCCAGCTCCCTAGGAGGGTTCAATCAGCCCCAGCATTTT. It yields the protein CASSLGGFNQPQHF.

The rearrangement links TRBV11-2 to TRBJ1-1; 9 positions match TRBD1. CDR1 and CDR2 from the germline V gene are SGHAT and FQNNGV. There are 14 residues in the CDR3. Trimming cost V 7 bases and J 4 bases; bases outside gene matches: 7. CDR3 sequence (DNA): TGTGCCAGCAATTTCCAGACAGGGGGCACTGAAGCTTTCTTT. The encoded protein is CASNFQTGGTEAFF.

The chain couples TRBV3-1 (or the pseudogene TRBV3-2) to TRBJ1-5; D is ambiguous. Trimming took 1 base from V and 6 from J, leaving 7 bases between them. Per germline, CDR1 LGHDT and CDR2 YNNKEL (reference sequence). The CDR3 length is 13 residues. The CDR3 DNA follows: TGTGCCAGCAGCCAAGTGTCGAGTCAGCCCCAGCATTTT. Residues: CASSQVSSQPQHF.

The chain uses TRBV7-9 and TRBJ1-4; 7 bases match TRBD1. V was clipped by 4 bases and J by 8 bases; unmatched bases: 7. The CDR3 sequence is 14 residues long. Germline V CDR1 and CDR2: SEHNR, FQNEAQ (reference sequence). This CDR3 is CASSSGQPSEKLFF. The CDR3 DNA reads TGTGCCAGCAGCTCGGGACAGCCATCCGAAAAACTGTTTTTT.

The gene calls are TRBV5-8 and TRBJ1-5; D remains unclear. This CDR3 comprises 14 residues. V gave up 5 bases and J gave up 4 bases, with 13 bases separating them. The germline V gene has CDR1 SGHTS and CDR2 YDEGEE. The CDR3 protein is CASSSIRRNQPQHF. The CDR3 coding sequence is TGTGCCAGCAGTTCCATTCGGAGAAATCAGCCCCAGCATTTT. Full variable domain (missing parts from reference TRBV5-8 and TRBJ1-5): EAGVTQSPTHLIKTRGQQATLRCSPISGHTSVYWYQQALGLGLQFLLWYDEGEERNRGNFPPRFSGRQFPNYSSELNVNALELEDSALYLCASSSIRRNQPQHFGDGTRLSIL.

The CDR3 region is CATSERVTDTQYF. The CDR3, as DNA: TGTGCCACCAGTGAGCGGGTCACAGATACGCAGTATTTT. The chain is built from TRBV24-1 and TRBJ2-3, with a possible D match to TRBD2 (5 bases). Per germline, CDR1 KGHDR and CDR2 SFDVKD. The CDR3 is 13 residues long. Trimming removed 4 bases from V and 2 bases from J, with 6 bases in between.